This T cell receptor (beta chain) was found in a study of human T cells and chemical hapten exposure. Whole-study context: Sensitization was performed using 2% DPC on a roughly 2 cm by roughly 2 cm upper inner arm skin site. Small pooled library volume differences mainly caused per-sample TCR yield variation.

TCRdb passed the RACE reads through MiXCR, listing each CDR3 protein once. The table shows a few hundred thousand distinct CDR3 sequences, with approximately 8.6% occurring only once. The V end was cut by 6 bases, the J end by 0 bases, with 15 bases between. The length of the CDR3 is 16 residues. This clonotype was seen a handful of times. Described time point: pre-sensitization, week 0. Treatment in this sample: therapeutic diphenylcyclopropenone sensitization with weekly scalp DPC. The sequencing used whole blood, collected in connection with sensitization to the hapten diphenylcyclopropenone (DPC). The clonotype originates from a woman aged 40 to 50 with alopecia areata. Some clones in this sample may be carry-over from other donors' samples. This chain joins TRBV12-3 or TRBV12-4 and TRBJ2-4; D might be TRBD2 (6 bases). In nucleotides, the CDR3 is TGTGCCAGCAGCCCCCCTCGGGGACTAGCCAAAAACATTCAGTACTTC. Translating it yields CASSPPRGLAKNIQYF.